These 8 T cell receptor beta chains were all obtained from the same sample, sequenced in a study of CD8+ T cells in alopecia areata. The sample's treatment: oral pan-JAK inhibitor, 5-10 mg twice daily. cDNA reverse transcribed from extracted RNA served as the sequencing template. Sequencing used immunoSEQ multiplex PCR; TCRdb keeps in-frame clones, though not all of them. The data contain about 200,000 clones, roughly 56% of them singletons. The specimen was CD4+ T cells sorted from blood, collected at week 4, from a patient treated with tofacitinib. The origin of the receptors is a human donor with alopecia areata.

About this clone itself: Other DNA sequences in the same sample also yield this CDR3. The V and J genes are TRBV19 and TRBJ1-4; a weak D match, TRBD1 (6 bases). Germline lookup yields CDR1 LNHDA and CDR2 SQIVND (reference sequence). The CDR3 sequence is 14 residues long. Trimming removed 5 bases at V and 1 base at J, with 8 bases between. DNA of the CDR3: TGTGCCAGTAGTTTACAGGGAACTAATGAAAAACTGTTTTTT. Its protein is CASSLQGTNEKLFF.

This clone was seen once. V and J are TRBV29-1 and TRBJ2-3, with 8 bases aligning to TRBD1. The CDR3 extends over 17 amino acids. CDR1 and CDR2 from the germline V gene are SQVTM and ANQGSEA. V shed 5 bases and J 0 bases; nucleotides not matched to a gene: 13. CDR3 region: CSVTTGQGVSSTDTQYF. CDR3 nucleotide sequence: TGCAGCGTTACTACCGGACAGGGCGTTTCTAGCACAGATACGCAGTATTTT.

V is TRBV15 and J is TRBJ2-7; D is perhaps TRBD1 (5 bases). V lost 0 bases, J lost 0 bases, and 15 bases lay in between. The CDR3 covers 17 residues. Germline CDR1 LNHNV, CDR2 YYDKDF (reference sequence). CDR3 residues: CATSRDKLTGSSYEQYF. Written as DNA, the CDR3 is TGTGCCACCAGCAGAGACAAACTAACAGGATCCTCCTACGAGCAGTACTTC.

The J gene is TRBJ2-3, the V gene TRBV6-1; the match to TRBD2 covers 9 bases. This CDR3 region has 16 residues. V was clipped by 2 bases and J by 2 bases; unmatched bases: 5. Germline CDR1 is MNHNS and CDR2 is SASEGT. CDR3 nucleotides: TGTGCCAGCAGTGAAACTTCTAGCGGGGTCACAGATACGCAGTATTTT. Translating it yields CASSETSSGVTDTQYF.

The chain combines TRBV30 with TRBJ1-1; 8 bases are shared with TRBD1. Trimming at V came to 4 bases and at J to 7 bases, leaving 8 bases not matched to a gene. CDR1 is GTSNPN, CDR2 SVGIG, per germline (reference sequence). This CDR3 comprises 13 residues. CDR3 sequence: CAWTSGQGVEAFF. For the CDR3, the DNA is TGTGCCTGGACGTCTGGACAGGGTGTTGAAGCTTTCTTT.

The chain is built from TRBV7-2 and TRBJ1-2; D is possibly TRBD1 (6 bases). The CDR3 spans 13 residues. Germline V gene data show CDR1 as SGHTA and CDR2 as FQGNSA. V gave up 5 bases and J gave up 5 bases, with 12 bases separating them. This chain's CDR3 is CASSNQGIYGYTF. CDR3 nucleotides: TGTGCCAGCAGCAATCAGGGGATTTATGGCTACACCTTC. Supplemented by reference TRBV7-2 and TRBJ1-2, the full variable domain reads GAGVSQSPSNKVTEKGKDVELRCDPISGHTALYWYRQSLGQGLEFLIYFQGNSAPDKSGLPSDRFSAERTGGSVSTLTIQRTQQEDSAVYLCASSNQGIYGYTFGSGTRLTVV.

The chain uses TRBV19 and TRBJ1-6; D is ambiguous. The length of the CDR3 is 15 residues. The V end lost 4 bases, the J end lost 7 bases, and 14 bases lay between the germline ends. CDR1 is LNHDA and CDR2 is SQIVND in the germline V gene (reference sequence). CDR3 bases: TGTGCCAGTAGTAGCCTGAGATCGGAGAATTCACCCCTCCACTTT. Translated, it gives CASSSLRSENSPLHF.

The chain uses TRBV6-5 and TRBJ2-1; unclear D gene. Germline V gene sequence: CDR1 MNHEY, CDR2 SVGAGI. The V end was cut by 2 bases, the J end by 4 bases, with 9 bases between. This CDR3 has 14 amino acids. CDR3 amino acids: CASSYPRWYNEQFF. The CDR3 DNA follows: TGTGCCAGCAGTTACCCTCGATGGTACAATGAGCAGTTCTTC.